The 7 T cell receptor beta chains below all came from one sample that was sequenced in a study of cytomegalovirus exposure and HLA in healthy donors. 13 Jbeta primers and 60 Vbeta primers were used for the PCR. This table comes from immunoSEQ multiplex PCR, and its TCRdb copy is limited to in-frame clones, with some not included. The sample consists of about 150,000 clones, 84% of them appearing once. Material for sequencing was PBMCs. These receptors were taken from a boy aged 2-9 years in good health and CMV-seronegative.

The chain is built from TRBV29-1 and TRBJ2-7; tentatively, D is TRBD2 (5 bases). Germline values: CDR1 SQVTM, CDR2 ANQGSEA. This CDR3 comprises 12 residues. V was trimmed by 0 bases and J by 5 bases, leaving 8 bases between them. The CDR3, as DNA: TGCAGCGTTGAAGAAGGAGGTGACGAGCAGTACTTC. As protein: CSVEEGGDEQYF.

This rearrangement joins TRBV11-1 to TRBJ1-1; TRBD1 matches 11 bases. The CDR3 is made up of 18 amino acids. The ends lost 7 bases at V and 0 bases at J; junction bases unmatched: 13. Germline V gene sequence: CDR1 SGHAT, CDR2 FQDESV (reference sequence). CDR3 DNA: TGTGCCAGCAATCCAGGGCCAGGGACAGGGGGAATGAACACTGAAGCTTTCTTT. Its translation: CASNPGPGTGGMNTEAFF.

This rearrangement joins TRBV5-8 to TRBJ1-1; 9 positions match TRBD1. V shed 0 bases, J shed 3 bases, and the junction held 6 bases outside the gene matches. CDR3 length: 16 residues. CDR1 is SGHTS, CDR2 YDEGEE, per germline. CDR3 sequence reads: CASSLGGQGVDTEAFF. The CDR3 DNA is TGTGCCAGCAGCTTGGGGGGACAGGGCGTGGACACTGAAGCTTTCTTT. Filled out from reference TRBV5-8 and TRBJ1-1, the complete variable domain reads EAGVTQSPTHLIKTRGQQATLRCSPISGHTSVYWYQQALGLGLQFLLWYDEGEERNRGNFPPRFSGRQFPNYSSELNVNALELEDSALYLCASSLGGQGVDTEAFFGQGTRLTVV.

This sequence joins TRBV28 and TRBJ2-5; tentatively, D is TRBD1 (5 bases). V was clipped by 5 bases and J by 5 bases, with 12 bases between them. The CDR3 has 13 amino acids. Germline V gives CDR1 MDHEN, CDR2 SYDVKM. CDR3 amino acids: CASSPTARETQYF. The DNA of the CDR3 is TGTGCCAGCAGTCCGACAGCTCGGGAGACCCAGTACTTC.

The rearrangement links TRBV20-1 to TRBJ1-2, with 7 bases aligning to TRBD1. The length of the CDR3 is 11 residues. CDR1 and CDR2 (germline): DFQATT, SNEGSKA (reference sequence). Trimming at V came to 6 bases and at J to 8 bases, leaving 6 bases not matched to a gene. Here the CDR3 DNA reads TGCAGTGCCAGGGACAGCTGGGGCTACACCTTC. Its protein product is CSARDSWGYTF.

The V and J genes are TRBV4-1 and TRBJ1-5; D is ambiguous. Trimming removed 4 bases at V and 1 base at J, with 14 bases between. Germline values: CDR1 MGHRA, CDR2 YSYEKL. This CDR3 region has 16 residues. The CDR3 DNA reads TGCGCCAGCAGCCGAACAGAAATAAGGAGCAATCAGCCCCAGCATTTT. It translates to CASSRTEIRSNQPQHF.

CDR3 in DNA: TGTGCCAGCAGCTTAGCTGGGACAGCCACCCATGGCTACACCTTC. Amino acids: CASSLAGTATHGYTF. This chain uses TRBV11-2 with TRBJ1-2; TRBD1 matches 7 bases. J gave up 6 bases and V 1 base, and 8 bases lay outside the gene matches. The CDR3 sequence is 15 residues long. The V gene's germline CDR1 is SGHAT and CDR2 FQNNGV.